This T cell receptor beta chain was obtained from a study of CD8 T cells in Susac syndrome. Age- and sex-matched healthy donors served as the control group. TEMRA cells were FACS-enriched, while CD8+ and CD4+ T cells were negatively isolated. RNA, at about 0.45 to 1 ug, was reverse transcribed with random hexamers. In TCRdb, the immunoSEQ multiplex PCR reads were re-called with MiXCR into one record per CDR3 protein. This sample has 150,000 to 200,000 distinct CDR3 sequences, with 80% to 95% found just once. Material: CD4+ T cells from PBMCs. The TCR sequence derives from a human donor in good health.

The chain's CDR3 is CASSMWGGLENEQFF. As DNA, the CDR3 is TGTGCCAGTAGTATGTGGGGGGGGCTTGAGAATGAGCAGTTCTTC. The chain links TRBV19 to TRBJ2-1; a possible D gene is TRBD2 (7 bases). The V gene lost 3 bases and the J gene lost 7 bases, with 16 bases spanning the gap. There are 15 residues in the CDR3. Germline values: CDR1 LNHDA, CDR2 SQIVND (reference sequence).